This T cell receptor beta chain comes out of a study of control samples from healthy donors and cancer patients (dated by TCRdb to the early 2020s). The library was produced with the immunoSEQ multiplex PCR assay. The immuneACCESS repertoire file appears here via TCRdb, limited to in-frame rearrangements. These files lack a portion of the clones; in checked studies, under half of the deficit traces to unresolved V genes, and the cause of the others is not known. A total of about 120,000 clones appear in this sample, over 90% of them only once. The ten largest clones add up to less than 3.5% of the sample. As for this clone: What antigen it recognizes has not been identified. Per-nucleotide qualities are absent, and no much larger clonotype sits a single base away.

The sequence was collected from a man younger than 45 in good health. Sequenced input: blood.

The CDR3 sequence is CSVHITGTGEETQYF. The DNA is TGCAGCGTTCACATCACCGGGACAGGGGAAGAGACCCAGTACTTC. The chain uses TRBV29-1 and TRBJ2-5, and TRBD1 aligns with 10 junction nucleotides. The CDR3 contains 15 residues, cysteine and phenylalanine counted. Of the read, only the CDR3 DNA is kept; its 45 bases are in frame from base 1. As encoded in the germline V gene, CDR1 is SQVTM while CDR2 is ANQGSEA. V lost 5 bases and J lost 3 bases, and the count of bases not matched to a germline gene is 9.